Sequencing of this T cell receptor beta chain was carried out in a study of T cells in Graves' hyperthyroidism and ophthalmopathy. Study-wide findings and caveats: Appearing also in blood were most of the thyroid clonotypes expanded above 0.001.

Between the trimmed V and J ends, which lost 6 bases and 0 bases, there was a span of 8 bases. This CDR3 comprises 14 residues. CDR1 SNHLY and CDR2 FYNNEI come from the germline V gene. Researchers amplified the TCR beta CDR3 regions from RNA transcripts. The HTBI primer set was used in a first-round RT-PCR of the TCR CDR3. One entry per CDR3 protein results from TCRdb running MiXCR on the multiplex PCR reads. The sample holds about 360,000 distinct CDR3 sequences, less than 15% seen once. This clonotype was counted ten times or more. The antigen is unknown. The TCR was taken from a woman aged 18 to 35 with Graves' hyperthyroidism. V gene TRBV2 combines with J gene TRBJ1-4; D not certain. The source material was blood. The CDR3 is CASSRSSTNEKLFF. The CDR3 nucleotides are TGTGCCAGCAGCCGGTCTTCAACTAATGAAAAACTGTTTTTT.